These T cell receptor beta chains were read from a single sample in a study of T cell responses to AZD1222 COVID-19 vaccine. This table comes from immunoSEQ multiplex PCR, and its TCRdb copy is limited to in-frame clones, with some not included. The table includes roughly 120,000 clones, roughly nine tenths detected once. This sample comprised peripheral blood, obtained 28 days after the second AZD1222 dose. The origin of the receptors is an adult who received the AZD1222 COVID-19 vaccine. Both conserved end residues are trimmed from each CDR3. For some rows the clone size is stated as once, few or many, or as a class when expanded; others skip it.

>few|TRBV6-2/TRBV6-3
ASSLTGWNSPLH
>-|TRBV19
ASSDRGARGAKNIQY
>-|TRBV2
ASSEGLAGGLEQF
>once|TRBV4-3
ASSQEIGTGSYEQY
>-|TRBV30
AWSLNMNTEAF
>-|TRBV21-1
ASSKAIPQTLANTGELF
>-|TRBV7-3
ASSFRGEREQF
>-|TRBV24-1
ATSDGSHQPQH
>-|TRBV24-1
ATSARGSHHGYT
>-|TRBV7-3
ASSLGQAAGELF
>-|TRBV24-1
ATSDLDRETGELF
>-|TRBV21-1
ASSNKGQQGTEAF
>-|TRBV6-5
ASKTRQGSYGYT
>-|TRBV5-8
ASSLARATDTQY
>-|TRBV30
AWSAAVNEQF
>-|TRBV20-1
SASVEEQY
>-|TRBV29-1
SVGSVNTEAF